This T cell receptor beta chain was sequenced in a study of cytomegalovirus exposure and HLA in healthy donors. Study-wide results and limits: The investigators catalogued 150 or so TCR beta chains as cytomegalovirus-associated.

Trimming removed 4 bases from V and 10 bases from J; junction bases left unmatched: 8. Germline CDR1 SGHRS, CDR2 YFSETQ. This CDR3 contains 15 residues. PCR employed 60 Vbeta and 13 Jbeta primers. Generated by immunoSEQ multiplex PCR, the TCRdb table keeps only in-frame clones and is missing some. The repertoire holds 240,000 or so clones, with roughly 82% as singletons. Remarks on this clone: The target antigen is unknown.

The chain recombines TRBV5-1 with TRBJ1-6; TRBD1 matches at 10 bases. What was sequenced was PBMCs. This TCR was sampled from a woman aged 40 to 50 in good health and CMV-seropositive. The CDR3 spells CASSLPTGGSSPLHF. In DNA, the CDR3 is TGCGCCAGCAGCCTGCCGACAGGGGGCTCGTCACCCCTCCACTTT.